This is a list of T cell receptor beta chains from one sample in a study of blood T cell repertoires in COVID-19. The method was immunoSEQ multiplex PCR; TCRdb's version includes in-frame clones alone and lacks a portion of them. The table records around 69,000 clones, nearly 85% of them present only once. The sample consisted of peripheral blood. The receptors originated from a woman aged 55 to 70 with acute or convalescent COVID-19. Each CDR3 is given without its conserved first and last residue. Each record gives: clone size, D gene, CDR3 length, V gene, CDR3 protein. D genes are given only for firm matches. Only some rows state a clone size, as once, few, many or a class for expanded clones.

clone_size: -
d_call: -
cdr3_length: 9
v_call: TRBV12-3/TRBV12-4
cdr3_aa: ASSLGGDYT

clone_size: -
d_call: TRBD1
cdr3_length: 12
v_call: TRBV7-9
cdr3_aa: ASSLQGARTEAF

clone_size: few
d_call: -
cdr3_length: 11
v_call: TRBV6-1
cdr3_aa: ASTGGTSYEQY

clone_size: -
d_call: TRBD1
cdr3_length: 14
v_call: TRBV6-5
cdr3_aa: ASSYLGTGVSAEAF

clone_size: -
d_call: -
cdr3_length: 13
v_call: TRBV15
cdr3_aa: ATSRVASSTDTQY

clone_size: -
d_call: TRBD2
cdr3_length: 14
v_call: TRBV27
cdr3_aa: ASSPWRTSIPETQY

clone_size: -
d_call: TRBD2
cdr3_length: 15
v_call: TRBV6-1
cdr3_aa: ASSASGTSGRGYEQY

clone_size: once
d_call: -
cdr3_length: 10
v_call: TRBV6-1
cdr3_aa: ASSEQHYEQY

clone_size: -
d_call: -
cdr3_length: 14
v_call: TRBV5-8
cdr3_aa: ASSFLRGLMNTEAF

clone_size: -
d_call: -
cdr3_length: 11
v_call: TRBV29-1
cdr3_aa: SATPTGPHGYT

clone_size: -
d_call: TRBD2
cdr3_length: 13
v_call: TRBV5-1
cdr3_aa: ASSISGKNTGELF

clone_size: -
d_call: TRBD1
cdr3_length: 15
v_call: TRBV12-5
cdr3_aa: ASGVAGAGQLFQPQH

clone_size: -
d_call: -
cdr3_length: 14
v_call: TRBV19
cdr3_aa: ASSVHQGSDVQPQH

clone_size: -
d_call: TRBD1
cdr3_length: 13
v_call: TRBV18
cdr3_aa: ASSRSDRGKTGYT

clone_size: -
d_call: -
cdr3_length: 13
v_call: TRBV27
cdr3_aa: ASTPRAGVNQPQH

clone_size: few
d_call: -
cdr3_length: 9
v_call: TRBV20-1
cdr3_aa: SARESYEQY

clone_size: -
d_call: -
cdr3_length: 17
v_call: TRBV7-9
cdr3_aa: ASSPDGRGVRTGANVLT

clone_size: once
d_call: TRBD1
cdr3_length: 15
v_call: TRBV13
cdr3_aa: ASSLSGTGRRNTEAF

clone_size: -
d_call: -
cdr3_length: 13
v_call: TRBV6-6
cdr3_aa: ASSYRQERNYGYT

clone_size: -
d_call: -
cdr3_length: 12
v_call: TRBV5-1
cdr3_aa: ASSLYDPPNEQY

clone_size: -
d_call: TRBD1
cdr3_length: 13
v_call: TRBV7-8
cdr3_aa: ASRSGTGPIFGYT

clone_size: -
d_call: -
cdr3_length: 13
v_call: TRBV19
cdr3_aa: ASSTVGVSNTEAF

clone_size: -
d_call: -
cdr3_length: 12
v_call: TRBV19
cdr3_aa: ASSKMGLNSPLH

clone_size: -
d_call: TRBD2
cdr3_length: 12
v_call: TRBV11-2
cdr3_aa: ASREREVGYEQY